The 10 T cell receptor beta chains reported below all come from one sample, sequenced in a study of OX40 agonist ivuxolimab in advanced cancers. TCRdb keeps only in-frame clones here, not all; method: immunoSEQ multiplex PCR. The sample shows 150,000 to 170,000 clones, 90% to 95% of them seen only once. The sequenced sample was CD4+ or CD8+ T cells sorted from blood, obtained in a trial of the OX40 agonist ivuxolimab. The origin of the receptors is an adult with an advanced solid tumor such as melanoma, head and neck, liver or kidney cancer.

The chain employs TRBV6-6 and TRBJ2-1, with 9 bases identical to TRBD1. Germline V CDR1 and CDR2: MNHNY, SVGAGI (reference sequence). With V trimmed by 6 bases and J by 2 bases, 8 bases remained unmatched. This CDR3 is 16 amino acids long. The CDR3 DNA sequence: TGTGCCAGCAGCCTAGGACAGGGGACAACCTACAATGAGCAGTTCTTC. It is translated as CASSLGQGTTYNEQFF.

The chain combines TRBV7-2 with TRBJ1-2, with 7 bases fitting TRBD1. Germline CDR1 reads SGHTA; CDR2 reads FQGNSA. J was trimmed by 4 bases and V by 5 bases; bases with no gene match: 7. The CDR3 is made up of 14 amino acids. The DNA of the CDR3 is TGTGCCAGCAGCCCACGGGACAGCCTCTATGGCTACACCTTC. This codes for CASSPRDSLYGYTF.

The rearrangement joins TRBV2 to TRBJ2-1; 9 bases match TRBD1. The germline gives CDR1 SNHLY, CDR2 FYNNEI. V dropped 11 bases and J dropped 10; count of bases not matched to a gene: 6. This CDR3 contains 11 residues. The CDR3 sequence: CAETGGDEQFF. The CDR3 nucleotides are TGTGCCGAGACAGGGGGGGACGAGCAGTTCTTC.

The genes are TRBV18 and TRBJ2-3; the D is unclear. The CDR3 is 15 residues long. From germline, CDR1 is KGHSH and CDR2 LQKENI. V shed 6 bases and J shed 4 bases, with 17 bases lying between them. The CDR3 coding sequence is TGTGCCAGCTCCCTTACTGGCATACTTCCAGATACGCAGTATTTT. Translating gives CASSLTGILPDTQYF.

The chain links TRBV6-5 to TRBJ1-1; TRBD1 is a possible D gene (6 bases). Per the germline V gene, CDR1 is MNHEY and CDR2 is SVGAGI. Trimming took 0 bases from V and 4 from J, leaving 12 bases between them. The CDR3 is 15 residues long. The CDR3 is CASSYSGGGVTEAFF. The CDR3 DNA reads as TGTGCCAGCAGTTACTCGGGGGGCGGCGTCACTGAAGCTTTCTTT.

This clone has just one count. J is TRBJ1-6 and V is TRBV6-5; no firm D call. Germline V gene data show CDR1 as MNHEY and CDR2 as SVGAGI. CDR3 length: 13 residues. V was shortened by 5 bases and J by 8 bases, with 10 bases between the two germline ends. The CDR3 coding sequence is TGTGCCAGCAGTGAAGGGAACTATTCACCCCTCCACTTT. The encoded protein is CASSEGNYSPLHF.

The chain uses TRBV5-1 and TRBJ2-5, with 7 bases identical to TRBD2. Germline-derived CDR1 and CDR2 are SGHRS and YFSETQ. The trim removed 4 bases at V and 4 bases at J, leaving 7 bases unmatched. CDR3 length equals 14 residues. Written as DNA, the CDR3 is TGCGCCAGCAGCCGTGCGGGGGTAGGAGAGACCCAGTACTTC. It is translated as CASSRAGVGETQYF.

The CDR3 protein is CASSLTGYYGYTF. In DNA form, the CDR3 reads TGTGCCAGCAGCTTGACAGGGTACTATGGCTACACCTTC. V is TRBV7-6 and J is TRBJ1-2, with TRBD1 identical over 7 bases. V shed 3 bases, J shed 3 bases, and the junction held 1 base outside the gene matches. The CDR3 consists of 13 residues. The germline CDR1 and CDR2 sequences are SGHVS and FNYEAQ.

The rearrangement links TRBV6-5 to TRBJ1-1; D not certain. The CDR3 spans 16 residues. CDR1 is MNHEY and CDR2 is SVGAGI in the germline V gene. Trimming removed 4 bases at V and 1 base at J, with 16 bases between. CDR3 region: CASSFTSGSRNTEAFF. CDR3 nucleotides: TGTGCCAGCAGTTTCACATCGGGTTCTAGGAACACTGAAGCTTTCTTT.

This clone showed up just once. V is TRBV10-3 and J is TRBJ1-2, with a tentative D call TRBD1 (5 bases). The CDR3 has 16 residues. V lost 3 bases, J lost 5 bases, and 19 bases lay in between. Looked up from germline, CDR1 is ENHRY and CDR2 is SYGVKD. CDR3 bases: TGTGCCATCAGTGATCCGGGGGGAGTTGGTGGTTATGGCTACACCTTC. It specifies CAISDPGGVGGYGYTF.